The 2 T cell receptor beta chains listed next were all sequenced from one sample in a study of blood T cells in healthy people across ages. Using a J-beta primer mix together with a sample-barcoded 5' primer, a second PCR was run for roughly 6 to 12 cycles. TCRdb reprocessed the 5' RACE reads with MiXCR, giving one entry per CDR3 protein. The sample holds some 880,000 distinct CDR3 sequences; roughly 40% are singletons and the top ten take approximately 12%. Material: blood. The receptors stem from a young man in good health.

The rearrangement uses TRBV7-2 and TRBJ2-3, with a possible D match to TRBD1 (6 bases). Germline V gene data show CDR1 as SGHTA and CDR2 as FQGNSA. CDR3 length: 13 amino acids. V gave up 5 bases and J gave up 6 bases, with 12 bases separating them. CDR3 in DNA: TGTGCCAGCAGCGTAACAGGGTACGATACGCAGTATTTT. It codes for CASSVTGYDTQYF.

As regards this clonotype: It may be a read error: a sequence one base away is much more abundant. The chain combines TRBV5-1 with TRBJ2-2; perhaps TRBD2 as D (5 bases). The CDR3 covers 15 residues. Per germline, CDR1 SGHRS and CDR2 YFSETQ. In nucleotides, the CDR3 is TGCGCCAGCAGCTTGGGACGGCCGAACACCGGGGTGCTGTTTTTT. Translating it yields CASSLGRPNTGVLFF. Using reference TRBV5-1 and TRBJ2-2 for the parts outside the CDR3, the full variable domain is KAGVTQTPRYLIKTRGQQVTLSCSPISGHRSVSWYQQTPGQGLQFLFEYFSETQRNKGNFPGRFSGRQFSNSRSEMNVSTLELGDSALYLCASSLGRPNTGVLFFGEGSRLTVL.